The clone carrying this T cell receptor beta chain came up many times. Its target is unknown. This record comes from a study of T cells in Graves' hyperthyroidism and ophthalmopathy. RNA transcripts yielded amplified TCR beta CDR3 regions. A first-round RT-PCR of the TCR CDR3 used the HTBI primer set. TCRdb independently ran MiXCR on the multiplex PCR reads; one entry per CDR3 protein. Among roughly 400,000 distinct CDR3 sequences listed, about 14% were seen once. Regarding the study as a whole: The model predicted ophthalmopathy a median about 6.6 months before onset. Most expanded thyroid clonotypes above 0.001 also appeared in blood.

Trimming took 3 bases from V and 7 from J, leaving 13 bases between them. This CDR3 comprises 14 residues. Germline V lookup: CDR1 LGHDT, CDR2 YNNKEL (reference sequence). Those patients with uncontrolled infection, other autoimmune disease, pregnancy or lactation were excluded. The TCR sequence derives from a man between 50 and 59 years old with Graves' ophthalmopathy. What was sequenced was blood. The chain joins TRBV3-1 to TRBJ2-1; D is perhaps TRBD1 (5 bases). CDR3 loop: CASSQGHSLNEQFF. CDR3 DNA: TGTGCCAGCAGCCAGGGGCATAGCCTGAATGAGCAGTTCTTC.